This TCR beta chain came from a study of CD8 T cells in Susac syndrome. There are 16 residues in the CDR3. The V gene's germline CDR1 is SNHLY and CDR2 FYNNEI. V lost 0 bases to trimming and J lost 6 bases, with 18 bases between them. Roughly 0.45 to 1 ug RNA was reverse transcribed with random hexamers. TCRdb recomputed calls from the immunoSEQ multiplex PCR reads with MiXCR, one row per CDR3 protein. Altogether approximately 210,000 distinct CDR3 sequences are present, 95% being singletons, with the ten largest covering roughly 0.09%. The rearrangement uses TRBV2 and TRBJ2-7; maybe TRBD1 (5 bases). The clonotype originates from a human donor with multiple sclerosis. Input material: CD4+ T cells from PBMCs. The CDR3 protein is CASSEALLGSRGEQYF. CDR3 coding DNA: TGTGCCAGCAGTGAAGCGCTTCTTGGTTCTAGGGGCGAGCAGTACTTC.